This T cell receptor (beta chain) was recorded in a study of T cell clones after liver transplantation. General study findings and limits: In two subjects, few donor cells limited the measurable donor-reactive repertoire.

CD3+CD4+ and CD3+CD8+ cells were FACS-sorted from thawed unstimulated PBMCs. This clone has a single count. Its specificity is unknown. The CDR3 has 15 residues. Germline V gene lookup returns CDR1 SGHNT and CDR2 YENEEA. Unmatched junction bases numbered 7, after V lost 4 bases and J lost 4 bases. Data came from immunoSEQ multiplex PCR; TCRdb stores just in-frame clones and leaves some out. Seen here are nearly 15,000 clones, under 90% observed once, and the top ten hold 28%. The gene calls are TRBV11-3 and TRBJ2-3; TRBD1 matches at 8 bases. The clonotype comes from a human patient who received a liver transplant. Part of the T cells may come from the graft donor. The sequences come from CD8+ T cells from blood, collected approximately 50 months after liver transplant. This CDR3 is CASSSKAGGSDTQYF. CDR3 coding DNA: TGTGCCAGCAGCTCAAAGGCAGGGGGCTCAGATACGCAGTATTTT.